The rows below give T cell receptor beta chains drawn from one sample of a study of control samples from healthy donors and cancer patients. Libraries were prepared by immunoSEQ multiplex PCR; TCRdb keeps only in-frame clonotypes and omits some of them. The table includes about 150,000 clones, 85% to 95% detected once. Sequencing input: blood. These TCRs come from a man in his forties in good health. Both conserved end residues are part of each CDR3. The D gene is left open where the match is weak.

j_call | v_call | d_call | cdr3_nt | cdr3_aa
TRBJ1-6 | TRBV5-8 | - | TGTGCCAGCAGCGGGGGTGGGGTTCGGAATTCACCCCTCCACTTT | CASSGGGVRNSPLHF
TRBJ2-7 | TRBV9 | - | TGTGCCAGCAGCGTCAGATGGAAAACCTACGAGCAGTACTTC | CASSVRWKTYEQYF
TRBJ2-5 | TRBV6-5 | - | TGTGCCAGCAGTTCACAGGGTAGGAGAGAGACCCAGTACTTC | CASSSQGRRETQYF
TRBJ2-7 | TRBV12-3/TRBV12-4 | - | TGTGCCAGCAGTGGGGCTTACGAGCAGTACTTC | CASSGAYEQYF
TRBJ1-1 | TRBV12-3/TRBV12-4 | - | TGTGCCAGCAGGAATGGGGCGAACACTGAAGCTTTCTTT | CASRNGANTEAFF
TRBJ1-5 | TRBV24-1 | - | TGTGCCACCAGTGATGTCGAGCAGCCCCAGCATTTT | CATSDVEQPQHF
TRBJ2-7 | TRBV12-3/TRBV12-4 | - | TGTGCCAGCAGTTTAGCCATATACGAGCAGTACTTC | CASSLAIYEQYF
TRBJ1-5 | TRBV6-1 | - | TGTGCCAGCAGTGAAGGGATAGGGGGGGGTCAGCCCCAGCATTTT | CASSEGIGGGQPQHF
TRBJ2-5 | TRBV5-1 | - | TGCGCCAGCAGCCCTGGCGGGGAGACCCAGTACTTC | CASSPGGETQYF
TRBJ2-1 | TRBV24-1 | TRBD2 | TGTGCCACCAGTGGAGCGGGGACGGAGAAGTACAATGAGCAGTTCTTC | CATSGAGTEKYNEQFF
TRBJ1-5 | TRBV2 | TRBD1 | TGTGCCAGCAGAGGACAGGGTAGTCAGCCCCAGCATTTT | CASRGQGSQPQHF
TRBJ2-7 | TRBV27 | TRBD1 | TGTGCCAGCAGTTTCTGGACAGGGGGCGGGTACGAGCAGTACTTC | CASSFWTGGGYEQYF
TRBJ2-3 | TRBV19 | - | TGTGCCAGTAGTTTCAGGGAAACAGATACGCAGTATTTT | CASSFRETDTQYF
TRBJ1-6 | TRBV27 | - | TGTGCCAGCAGCCAACCCCATTCACCCCTCCACTTT | CASSQPHSPLHF
TRBJ1-2 | TRBV28 | TRBD1 | TGTGCCAGCAGCAAGAGGGCTCAGGGGGCGGGTGGCTACACCTTC | CASSKRAQGAGGYTF
TRBJ2-1 | TRBV24-1 | TRBD2 | TGTGCCACCAGTGATTCTAGCGGGGGTTACAATGAGCAGTTCTTC | CATSDSSGGYNEQFF
TRBJ2-3 | TRBV5-1 | - | TGCGCCAGCAGGGCTCTGGGCACAGATACGCAGTATTTT | CASRALGTDTQYF
TRBJ2-3 | TRBV6-2/TRBV6-3 | - | TGTGCCAGCAGTCTAGTGGGGCCAGATACGCAGTATTTT | CASSLVGPDTQYF
TRBJ1-1 | TRBV5-1 | TRBD1 | TGCGCCAGCAGCTTGGAATGGACAGGAAACACTGAAGCTTTCTTT | CASSLEWTGNTEAFF
TRBJ2-7 | TRBV30 | - | TGTGCCTGGGGAGGACAGACCGTATACGAGCAGTACTTC | CAWGGQTVYEQYF
TRBJ2-3 | TRBV5-4 | - | TGTGCCAGCAGCCCGTCCGGGTCTACAGATACGCAGTATTTT | CASSPSGSTDTQYF
TRBJ1-3 | TRBV24-1 | TRBD1 | TGTGCCACCAGTGATCCCGGGACAGGGGGAAACACCATATATTTT | CATSDPGTGGNTIYF
TRBJ1-2 | TRBV28 | - | TGTGCCAGCAGTACACGGAGACAGGCCAGAGGCTATGGCTACACCTTC | CASSTRRQARGYGYTF
TRBJ2-1 | TRBV6-5 | TRBD2 | TGTGCCAGCAGTTACTCTGTAGCGGGGGGAAACAATGAGCAGTTCTTC | CASSYSVAGGNNEQFF
TRBJ2-7 | TRBV7-6 | - | TGTGCCAGCAGCCGACTACTTGGCTACGAGCAGTACTTC | CASSRLLGYEQYF
TRBJ1-5 | TRBV7-9 | - | TGTGCCAGCAGCTTTGGGGGTGGTCAGCCCCAGCATTTT | CASSFGGGQPQHF
TRBJ1-1 | TRBV9 | - | TGTGCCAGCAGCGTAGTTGAGGGTTCGGCTGAAGCTTTCTTT | CASSVVEGSAEAFF
TRBJ2-2 | TRBV25-1 | - | TGTGCCAGCGGCAAAGGAGGGGGAAGCACCGGGGAGCTGTTTTTT | CASGKGGGSTGELFF
TRBJ2-7 | TRBV7-2 | TRBD1 | TGTGCCAGCAGCCTGGGACAGGACTACGAGCAGTACTTC | CASSLGQDYEQYF